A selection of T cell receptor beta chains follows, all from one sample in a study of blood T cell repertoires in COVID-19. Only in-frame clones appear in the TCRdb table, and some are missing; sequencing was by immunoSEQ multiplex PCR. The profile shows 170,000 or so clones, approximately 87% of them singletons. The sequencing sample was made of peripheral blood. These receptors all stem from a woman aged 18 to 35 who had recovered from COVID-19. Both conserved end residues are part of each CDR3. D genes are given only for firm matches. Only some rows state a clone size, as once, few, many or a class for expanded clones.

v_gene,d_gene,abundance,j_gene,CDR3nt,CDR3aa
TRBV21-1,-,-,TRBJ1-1,TGTGCCAGCAGCAGGGGGGCTGAAGCTTTCTTT,CASSRGAEAFF
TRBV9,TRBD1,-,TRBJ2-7,TGTGCCAGCAGCGTAGGGACAGGGGGTGCCTACGAGCAGTACTTC,CASSVGTGGAYEQYF
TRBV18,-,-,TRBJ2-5,TGTGCCAGCTCACGAAGGGGGGGCCAAGAGACCCAGTACTTC,CASSRRGGQETQYF
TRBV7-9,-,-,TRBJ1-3,TGTGCCAGCAGCGGAACAGTCGTATCATTCGGCTCTGGAAACACCATATATTTT,CASSGTVVSFGSGNTIYF
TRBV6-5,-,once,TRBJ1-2,TGTGCCACATCTGTGGGGACTCAAACTAACTATGGCTACACCTTC,CATSVGTQTNYGYTF
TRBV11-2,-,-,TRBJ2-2,TGTGCCAGCAGCTCGACAGGTTCCGGGGAGCTGTTTTTT,CASSSTGSGELFF
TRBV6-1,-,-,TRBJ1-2,TGTGCCAGCAGTGAATTCGTCTACACCTTC,CASSEFVYTF
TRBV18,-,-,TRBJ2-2,-,CASSPPQGARTGSCFF
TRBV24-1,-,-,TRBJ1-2,TGTGCCACCAGTGATCCAGACAGACCCTATGGCTACACCTTC,CATSDPDRPYGYTF
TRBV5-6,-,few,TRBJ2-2,TGTGCCAGCAGCCCGGGAGATACCGGGGAGCTGTTTTTT,CASSPGDTGELFF
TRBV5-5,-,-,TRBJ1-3,TGTGCCAGCCGTGAGGCAGGAAACACCATATATTTT,CASREAGNTIYF
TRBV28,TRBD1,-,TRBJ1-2,TGTGCCAGCAGCCCAGGGGGCCATGGCTACACCTTC,CASSPGGHGYTF
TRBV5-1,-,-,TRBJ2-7,TGCGCCAGCAGCTCAAGTGGGCACTACGAGCAGTACTTC,CASSSSGHYEQYF
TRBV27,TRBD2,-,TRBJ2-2,TGTGCCAGCAGTTTACTAGCGGGGGTTAACACCGGGGAGCTGTTTTTT,CASSLLAGVNTGELFF
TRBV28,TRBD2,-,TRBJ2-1,TGTGCCAGCAGCCCTCCGACTAGCGGGGGACTTGACTCCTACAATGAGCAGTTCTTC,CASSPPTSGGLDSYNEQFF
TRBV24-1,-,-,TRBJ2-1,TGTGCCACCAGTGGTAGAACAGGGTACTACAATGAGCAGTTCTTC,CATSGRTGYYNEQFF
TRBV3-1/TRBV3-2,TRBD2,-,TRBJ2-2,TGTGCCAGCAGCCGCCGACTAGCCACCGGGGAGCTGTTTTTT,CASSRRLATGELFF
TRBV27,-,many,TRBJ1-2,TGTGCCAGCAGCTTATCTGAGCAGGGGCTCAACTATGGCTACACCTTC,CASSLSEQGLNYGYTF
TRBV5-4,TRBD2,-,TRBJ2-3,TGTGCCAGCAGCTCCGGGACTAGCGGGGGGTACGATACGCAGTATTTT,CASSSGTSGGYDTQYF
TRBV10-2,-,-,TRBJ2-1,TGCGCCAGCAGTGCTAAGACAGGCTTGGCTAATGAGCAGTTCTTC,CASSAKTGLANEQFF
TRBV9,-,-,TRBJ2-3,TGTGCCAGCAGCGTACGAGGTACCACACTCATAGATACGCAGTATTTT,CASSVRGTTLIDTQYF
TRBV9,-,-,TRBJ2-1,TGTGCCAGCAGCGGGTTGAGCCGGGGAGACAATGAGCAGTTCTTC,CASSGLSRGDNEQFF
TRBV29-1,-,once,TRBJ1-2,TGCAGCGTTGAGGACAGAAGCTATGGCTACACCTTC,CSVEDRSYGYTF
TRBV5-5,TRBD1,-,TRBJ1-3,TGTGCCAGCACGTGGGGGACAGGGGGAGGAAATTCTGGAAACACCATATATTTT,CASTWGTGGGNSGNTIYF
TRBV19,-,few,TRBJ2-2,TGTGCCAGTAAAACCCCCGGCACCGGGGAGCTGTTTTTT,CASKTPGTGELFF
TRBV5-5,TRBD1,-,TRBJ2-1,TGTGCCAGCAGCCCGGGACAGAGCTCCTACAATGAGCAGTTCTTC,CASSPGQSSYNEQFF
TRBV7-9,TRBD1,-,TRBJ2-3,TGTGCCAGCAGCTCGACAGGGGACCACACAGATACGCAGTATTTT,CASSSTGDHTDTQYF
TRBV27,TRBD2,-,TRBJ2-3,TGTGCCAGCAGTTTTGGGGCGGGAGGGATCACAGATACGCAGTATTTT,CASSFGAGGITDTQYF
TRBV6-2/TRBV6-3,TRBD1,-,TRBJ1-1,TGTGCCAGCAGTTACAACAGGGGGCTACACACTGAAGCTTTCTTT,CASSYNRGLHTEAFF
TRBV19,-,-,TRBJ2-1,TGTGCCAGTAGTCCGTACTTGAACAATGAGCAGTTCTTC,CASSPYLNNEQFF
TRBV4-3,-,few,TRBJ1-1,TGCGCCAGCAGCCAAGTCGACAGGAACACTGAAGCTTTCTTT,CASSQVDRNTEAFF
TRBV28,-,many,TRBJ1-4,TGTGCCAGCAGTTTAGGGGACTACAATGAAAAACTGTTTTTT,CASSLGDYNEKLFF
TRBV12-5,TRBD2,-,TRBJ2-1,TGTGCTAGTGGTTTGGTAAGGTCGTCTAGCGGGCACAATGAGCAGTTCTTC,CASGLVRSSSGHNEQFF
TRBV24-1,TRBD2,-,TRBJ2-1,TGTGCCACCAGTGATTTTAGGTCTAGCGGGTCCTACAATGAGCAGTTCTTC,CATSDFRSSGSYNEQFF
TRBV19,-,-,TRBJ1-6,TGTGCCAGTAGTATAGACGGGAATTCACCCCTCCACTTT,CASSIDGNSPLHF
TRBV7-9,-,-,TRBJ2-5,TGTGCCAGCAGCCCCCGACTTGCAGAGACCCAGTACTTC,CASSPRLAETQYF
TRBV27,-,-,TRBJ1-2,TGTGCCAGCAGGGGTAACAGGGCCTCCCCCTATGGCTACACCTTC,CASRGNRASPYGYTF
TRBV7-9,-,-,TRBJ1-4,TGTGCCAGCAGTTCCCGCTTGGGGGCCAGGAATGAAAAACTGTTTTTT,CASSSRLGARNEKLFF
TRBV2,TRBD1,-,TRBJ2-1,TGTGCCAGGACTCCGGGACAGGGGTCCAATGAGCAGTTCTTC,CARTPGQGSNEQFF
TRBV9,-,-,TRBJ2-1,TGTGCCAGCAGCCCGCGTGTGGTGGACAATGAGCAGTTCTTC,CASSPRVVDNEQFF
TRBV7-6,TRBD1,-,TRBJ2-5,TGTGCCAGCAGCTACGACAGGGGACAGGGGACCGGGACCCAGTACTTC,CASSYDRGQGTGTQYF
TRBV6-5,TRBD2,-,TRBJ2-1,TGTGCCAGCAGTTCCAGACTAGCGGGAGGGCCAAATGAGCAGTTCTTC,CASSSRLAGGPNEQFF
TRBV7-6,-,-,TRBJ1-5,TGTGCCAGCAGCCCATTCCCGGCGGAGTATAGCAATCAGCCCCAGCATTTT,CASSPFPAEYSNQPQHF
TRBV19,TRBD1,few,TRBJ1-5,TGTGCCAGTACCCCCGGGGGACAGTCGTTTGAGCCCCAGCATTTT,CASTPGGQSFEPQHF
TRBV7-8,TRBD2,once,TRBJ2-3,TGTGCCAGCAGCTTAGCACGACTAGCGGGAGCCAATACGCAGTATTTT,CASSLARLAGANTQYF
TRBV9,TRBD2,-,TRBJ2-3,TGTGCCAGCAGCGTAGTGGCTAGCGGGACAGATACGCAGTATTTT,CASSVVASGTDTQYF
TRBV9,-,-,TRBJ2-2,TGTGCCAGCAGCGAAAGGGGACATTACACCGGGGAGCTGTTTTTT,CASSERGHYTGELFF
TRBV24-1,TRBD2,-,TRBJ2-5,TGTGCCACCAGTTATGGACTAGCGGGAAAGGAGACCCAGTACTTC,CATSYGLAGKETQYF